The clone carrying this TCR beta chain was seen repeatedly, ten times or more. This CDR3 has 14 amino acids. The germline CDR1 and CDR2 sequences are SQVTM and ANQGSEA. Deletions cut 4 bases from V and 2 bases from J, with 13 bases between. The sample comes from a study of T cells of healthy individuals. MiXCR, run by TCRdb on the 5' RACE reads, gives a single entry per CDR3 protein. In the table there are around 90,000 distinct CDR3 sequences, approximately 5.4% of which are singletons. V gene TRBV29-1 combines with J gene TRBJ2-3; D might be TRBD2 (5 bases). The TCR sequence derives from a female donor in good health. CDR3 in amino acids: CSVGGLRATDTQYF. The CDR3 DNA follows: TGCAGCGTTGGAGGACTTAGGGCCACAGATACGCAGTATTTT.